Below, 25 T cell receptor beta chains from the same sample are listed, as sequenced in a study of regulatory T cells in long-lasting Graves disease. To make TCR beta libraries, researchers used iRepertoire HTBI primers and Arm-PCR of CDR3 regions. TCRdb recomputed calls from the multiplex PCR reads with MiXCR, one row per CDR3 protein. The data hold hundreds of thousands of distinct CDR3 sequences, with approximately 15% observed a single time. Time point of the sample: newly diagnosed GD, antithyroid drugs for less than 3 months. Extracted RNA from PBMCs served as the source of the TCR library. This same sample was also part of a study on T cells in Graves' hyperthyroidism and ophthalmopathy.

Here the sequenced sample was peripheral blood mononuclear cells (PBMCs), taken at new diagnosis, from a patient treated with antithyroid drugs. The receptors come from a man between 35 and 55 years old with Graves disease.

The chain carries TRBV19 and TRBJ2-1; possibly TRBD1 for D (5 bases). The germline V gene has CDR1 LNHDA and CDR2 SQIVND (reference sequence). The CDR3 contains 14 residues. The germline V and J ends were trimmed by 6 bases and 8 bases, with 17 bases remaining between them. The CDR3: CASRRAGLRDEQFF. In DNA form, the CDR3 reads TGTGCCAGTAGAAGGGCAGGGCTCAGGGATGAGCAGTTCTTC.

The chain couples TRBV20-1 to TRBJ2-7; TRBD2 matches 9 bases. Germline values: CDR1 DFQATT, CDR2 SNEGSKA (reference sequence). The CDR3 runs 13 residues. J was trimmed by 2 bases and V by 5 bases; bases with no gene match: 4. The CDR3 DNA reads TGCAGTGCTGTTAGCGGGGGAGCCTACGAGCAGTACTTC. Its protein is CSAVSGGAYEQYF.

Of note for this clonotype: A far larger clone is a single base away, which makes a read error likely. CDR3 region: CASSDRQGELFF. The CDR3 DNA follows: TGTGCCAGCAGTGACAGACAGGGGGAACTGTTTTTT. This chain uses TRBV27 with TRBJ1-4; 9 positions match TRBD1. The CDR3 spans 12 residues. The germline CDR1 and CDR2 sequences are MNHEY and SMNVEV (reference sequence). Trimming at V came to 5 bases and at J to 12 bases, leaving 4 bases not matched to a gene.

In this sample, this clonotype turned up many times. This chain uses TRBV20-1 with TRBJ1-5; TRBD1 agrees at 7 bases. Germline V gene data show CDR1 as DFQATT and CDR2 as SNEGSKA (reference sequence). The V gene end was trimmed by 6 bases and the J gene end by 1 base; junction bases not matched to a gene: 9. The CDR3 is 15 amino acids. DNA of the CDR3: TGCAGTGCGGGTAGACAGGGCTACAGCAATCAGCCCCAGCATTTT. This encodes CSAGRQGYSNQPQHF.

This clonotype was seen ten or more times. The gene calls are TRBV7-2 and TRBJ1-2; TRBD1 might be the D (5 bases). The CDR3 has 13 amino acids. The germline CDR1 and CDR2 sequences are SGHTA and FQGNSA. Trimming left V 7 bases short and J 3 bases short, with 12 bases between. CDR3 sequence reads: CASTPTTDYGYTF. In nucleotides, the CDR3 is TGTGCCAGCACCCCCACGACAGACTATGGCTACACCTTC.

The V gene is TRBV27, the J gene TRBJ2-1; D perhaps matches TRBD1 (5 bases). The CDR3 spans 13 residues. V was trimmed by 2 bases and J by 6 bases, leaving 8 bases between them. Germline V gene sequence: CDR1 MNHEY, CDR2 SMNVEV (reference sequence). DNA for the CDR3: TGTGCCAGCAGTTTACAGGGTCTCAATGAGCAGTTCTTC. Amino acids: CASSLQGLNEQFF.

This clonotype has just a few counts. The gene calls are TRBV19 and TRBJ2-7; TRBD1 matches at 8 bases. V lost 4 bases and J lost 1; bases outside the gene matches: 3. The CDR3 contains 14 residues. Germline V gene lookup returns CDR1 LNHDA and CDR2 SQIVND (reference sequence). The CDR3 sequence: CASSKRQGSYEQYF. In DNA form, the CDR3 reads TGTGCCAGTAGTAAACGACAGGGGTCCTACGAGCAGTACTTC.

This clonotype has just a few counts. This chain joins TRBV28 and TRBJ2-5, with D possibly matching TRBD1 (7 bases). Per the germline V gene, CDR1 is MDHEN and CDR2 is SYDVKM. V was shortened by 3 bases and J by 2 bases, with 25 bases between the two germline ends. CDR3 length: 19 residues. CDR3: CASSLVPIGGDSEQETQYF. In DNA, the CDR3 is TGTGCCAGCAGTTTGGTACCGATAGGAGGGGACAGCGAACAAGAGACCCAGTACTTC.

This clonotype was detected ten times or more. The rearrangement joins TRBV7-9 to TRBJ2-1; no clear D. Germline assignment: CDR1 SEHNR and CDR2 FQNEAQ (reference sequence). The CDR3 covers 14 residues. V shed 1 base and J shed 6 bases, with 10 bases lying between them. CDR3 region: CASSLVSSRNEQFF. As DNA, the CDR3 is TGTGCCAGCAGCTTAGTGTCCAGTCGCAATGAGCAGTTCTTC.

The table lists this clonotype with many counts. J is TRBJ2-2 and V is TRBV28, with 12 bases aligning to TRBD2. CDR1 is MDHEN and CDR2 is SYDVKM in the germline V gene. V lost 5 bases to trimming and J lost 7 bases; unmatched junction nucleotides: 11. The CDR3 extends over 17 amino acids. The CDR3 DNA sequence: TGTGCCAGCAGTACCACTAGCGGGGGGAGTTTTGACGGGGAGCTGTTTTTT. Its translation: CASSTTSGGSFDGELFF.

This clonotype was found many times. This chain links TRBV7-2 with TRBJ2-2, with 8 bases that match TRBD2. J was trimmed by 6 bases and V by 2 bases; bases with no gene match: 5. This CDR3 has 15 residues. Germline V gene lookup returns CDR1 SGHTA and CDR2 FQGNSA. In DNA form, the CDR3 reads TGTGCCAGCAGCTTACGGGGGGGCCGAGCCGGGGAGCTGTTTTTT. As protein: CASSLRGGRAGELFF.

This clonotype was recorded at least ten times. This chain joins TRBV7-3 and TRBJ2-5; TRBD2 aligns across 15 bases. Losses at the gene ends were 4 bases for V and 5 bases for J; bases not matched to a gene: 8. Germline assignment: CDR1 SGHTA and CDR2 FQGTGA. The CDR3 runs to 17 residues. The CDR3 loop is CASSSGLAGGLVETQYF. The CDR3 coding sequence is TGTGCCAGCAGCTCAGGACTAGCGGGGGGGCTGGTGGAGACCCAGTACTTC.

In its sample, this clonotype was seen many times. The genes are TRBV28 and TRBJ2-1; 10 bases fit TRBD2. Germline V gene sequence: CDR1 MDHEN, CDR2 SYDVKM. The CDR3 is 16 residues long. J was trimmed by 4 bases and V by 4 bases; bases with no gene match: 7. The CDR3 nucleotides are TGTGCCAGCAGTTCGTCAGCGGGGGGGCAGTACAATGAGCAGTTCTTC. It yields the protein CASSSSAGGQYNEQFF. Supplemented by reference TRBV28 and TRBJ2-1, the full variable domain reads DVKVTQSSRYLVKRTGEKVFLECVQDMDHENMFWYRQDPGLGLRLIYFSYDVKMKEKGDIPEGYSVSREKKERFSLILESASTNQTSMYLCASSSSAGGQYNEQFFGPGTRLTVL.

Comments on this clonotype: A much larger clone lies one base from this, so it may be a read error. The chain recombines TRBV7-9 with TRBJ2-4; 13 positions agree with TRBD2. The last part of the DNA fits TRBJ2-1 better; the J call may be wrong. This CDR3 is built from 20 residues. CDR1 is SEHNR and CDR2 is FQNEAQ in the germline V gene (reference sequence). Here the CDR3 reads CASSHTGTTSGGPTYDEQFF. As DNA, the CDR3 is TGTGCCAGCAGCCACACGGGAACGACTAGCGGGGGGCCGACCTACGATGAGCAGTTCTTC.

A single count supports this clonotype. The V call is TRBV12-3 or TRBV12-4, the J call TRBJ2-7, with D unresolved. Trimming cost V 6 bases and J 2 bases, with 20 bases left between them. This CDR3 region has 16 residues. For the CDR3, the DNA is TGTGCCAGCAGCTCAGATCTGTCGGGTGGAGCCTACGAGCAGTACTTC. This codes for CASSSDLSGGAYEQYF.

The chain couples TRBV4-2 to TRBJ2-7; D may match TRBD1 or TRBD2 (5 bases each). Per the germline V gene, CDR1 is LGHNA and CDR2 is YNFKEQ. V lost 4 bases and J lost 7, with 20 bases in between. This CDR3 region has 15 residues. The CDR3 reads CASSRGTAPTGEQYF. In DNA, the CDR3 is TGTGCCAGCAGCCGTGGGACGGCTCCTACGGGGGAGCAGTACTTC.

This clonotype was detected many times. This CDR3 reads CASKGQGAETQYF. The CDR3 bases are TGTGCCAGCAAGGGACAGGGAGCAGAGACCCAGTACTTC. The genes are TRBV27 and TRBJ2-5, with 9 bases lining up with TRBD1. V lost 7 bases to trimming and J lost 4 bases; unmatched junction nucleotides: 4. Germline CDR1 reads MNHEY; CDR2 reads SMNVEV (reference sequence). This CDR3 region has 13 residues.

The chain joins TRBV4-3 to TRBJ2-1; TRBD2 aligns across 8 bases. This CDR3 has 14 amino acids. Germline V CDR1 and CDR2: LGHNA, YSLEER. With V trimmed by 3 bases and J by 8 bases, 6 bases remained unmatched. The CDR3 DNA follows: TGCGCCAGCAGCCACTCGCGGGGGGAGGATGAGCAGTTCTTC. This gives the protein CASSHSRGEDEQFF.

A few counts support this clonotype. This chain joins TRBV20-1 and TRBJ1-5, with TRBD1 identical over 7 bases. CDR1 and CDR2 from the germline V gene are DFQATT and SNEGSKA (reference sequence). This CDR3 has 13 amino acids. J lost 7 bases, V lost 6 bases, and 9 bases had no gene match. The CDR3 reads CSAVRGIGQPQHF. The CDR3 DNA follows: TGCAGTGCCGTCAGGGGGATAGGGCAGCCCCAGCATTTT.

There are a few counts of this clonotype. The chain combines TRBV2 with TRBJ1-3; no clear D. The germline V gene has CDR1 SNHLY and CDR2 FYNNEI. Trimming cost V 8 bases and J 4 bases, with 12 bases left between them. The CDR3 is 13 amino acids. The CDR3 DNA follows: TGTGCCAGCTCAAGGACCTTGGGAAACACCATATATTTT. Translated, it gives CASSRTLGNTIYF.

This clonotype occurred many times. The chain couples TRBV25-1 to TRBJ1-5; D may be TRBD1 (5 bases). The V gene's germline CDR1 is MGHDK and CDR2 SYGVNS. This CDR3 comprises 15 residues. Trimming took off 2 bases at V and 0 bases at J, with 8 bases between the two ends. The chain's CDR3 is CASSEGAYSNQPQHF. As DNA, the CDR3 is TGTGCCAGCAGTGAAGGGGCATATAGCAATCAGCCCCAGCATTTT.

This clonotype occurred many times. J is TRBJ2-3 and V is TRBV5-1; D is perhaps TRBD2 (5 bases). V was shortened by 4 bases and J by 5 bases, with 17 bases between the two germline ends. Germline V gene lookup returns CDR1 SGHRS and CDR2 YFSETQ. The CDR3 is made up of 15 amino acids. The CDR3 DNA sequence: TGCGCCAGCAGCCCCCAGCGGATCTTGGGAGATACGCAGTATTTT. It translates to CASSPQRILGDTQYF.

As concerns this clonotype: A clone one base away is much larger, so this may be a read error. The rearrangement uses TRBV28 and TRBJ1-2, with D unclear. Looked up from germline, CDR1 is MDHEN and CDR2 is SYDVKM. The CDR3 is made up of 13 amino acids. The CDR3 nucleotides are TGTGCCAGCAGTACGGCGGGGAGCTATAGCTACACCTTC. Translated, it gives CASSTAGSYSYTF.

This clonotype was recorded once. The chain links TRBV5-1 to TRBJ2-3; 10 bases map to TRBD1. Germline-derived CDR1 and CDR2 are SGHRS and YFSETQ. This CDR3 comprises 16 residues. V lost 3 bases, J lost 4 bases, and 8 bases stayed unmatched. The CDR3 nucleotides are TGCGCCAGCAGCTCGTCCGGGACAGGGGTCTCAGATACGCAGTATTTT. Protein: CASSSSGTGVSDTQYF.

The genes are TRBV7-8 and TRBJ2-5; 7 bases map to TRBD2. CDR1 and CDR2 (germline): SGHVS, FQNEAQ. V dropped 2 bases and J dropped 1; count of bases not matched to a gene: 4. This CDR3 is 15 amino acids long. The CDR3, as DNA: TGTGCCAGCAGCTTACTAAGCGGGGCCCAAGAGACCCAGTACTTC. Encoded protein: CASSLLSGAQETQYF.